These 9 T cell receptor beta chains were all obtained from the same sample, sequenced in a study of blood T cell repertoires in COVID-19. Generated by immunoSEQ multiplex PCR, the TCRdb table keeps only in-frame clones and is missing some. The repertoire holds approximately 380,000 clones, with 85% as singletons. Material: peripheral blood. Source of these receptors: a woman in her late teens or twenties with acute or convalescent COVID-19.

The CDR3 sequence: CASSQSLLDSIPLAKNIQYF. The CDR3 nucleotides are TGTGCCAGCAGCCAATCGTTACTAGATAGTATACCTCTAGCCAAAAACATTCAGTACTTC. V gene TRBV3-1 (or the pseudogene TRBV3-2) combines with J gene TRBJ2-4; D may be TRBD2 (5 bases). Trimming removed 2 bases from V and 0 bases from J, with 23 bases in between. Germline V gene data show CDR1 as LGHDT and CDR2 as YNNKEL (reference sequence). The CDR3 consists of 20 residues.

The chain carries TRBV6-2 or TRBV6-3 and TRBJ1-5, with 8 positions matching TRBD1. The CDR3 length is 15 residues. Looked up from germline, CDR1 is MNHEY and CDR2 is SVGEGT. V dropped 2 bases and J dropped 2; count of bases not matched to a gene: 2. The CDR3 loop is CASSYPGQGNQPQHF. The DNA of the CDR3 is TGTGCCAGCAGTTACCCGGGACAGGGCAATCAGCCCCAGCATTTT.

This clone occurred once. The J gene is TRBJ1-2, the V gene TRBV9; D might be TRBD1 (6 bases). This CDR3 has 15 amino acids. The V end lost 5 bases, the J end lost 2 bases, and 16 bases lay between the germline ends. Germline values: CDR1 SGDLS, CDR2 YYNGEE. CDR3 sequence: CASSATGPWNYGYTF. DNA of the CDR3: TGTGCCAGCAGTGCAACAGGGCCCTGGAACTATGGCTACACCTTC.

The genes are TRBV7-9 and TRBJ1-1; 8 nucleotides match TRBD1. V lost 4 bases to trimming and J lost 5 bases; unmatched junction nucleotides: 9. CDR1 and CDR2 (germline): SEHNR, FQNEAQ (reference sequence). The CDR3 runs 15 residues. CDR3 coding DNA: TGTGCCAGCAGCTCTGGACAGGGAGTGTGGACTGAAGCTTTCTTT. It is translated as CASSSGQGVWTEAFF.

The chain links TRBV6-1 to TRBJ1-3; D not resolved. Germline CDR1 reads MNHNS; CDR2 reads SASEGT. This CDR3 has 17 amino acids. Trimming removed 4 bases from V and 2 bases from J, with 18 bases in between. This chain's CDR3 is CASSGPLRGRPGNTIYF. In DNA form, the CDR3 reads TGTGCCAGCAGTGGGCCTCTCCGAGGGCGCCCTGGAAACACCATATATTTT.

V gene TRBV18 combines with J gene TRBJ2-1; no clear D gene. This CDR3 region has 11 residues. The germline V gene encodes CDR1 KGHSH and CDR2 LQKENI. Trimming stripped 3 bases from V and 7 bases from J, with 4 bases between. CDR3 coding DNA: TGTGCCAGCTCACCCGGTAATGAGCAGTTCTTC. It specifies CASSPGNEQFF. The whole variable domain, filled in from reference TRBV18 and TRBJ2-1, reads NAGVMQNPRHLVRRRGQEARLRCSPMKGHSHVYWYRQLPEEGLKFMVYLQKENIIDESGMPKERFSAEFPKEGPSILRIQQVVRGDSAAYFCASSPGNEQFFGPGTRLTVL.

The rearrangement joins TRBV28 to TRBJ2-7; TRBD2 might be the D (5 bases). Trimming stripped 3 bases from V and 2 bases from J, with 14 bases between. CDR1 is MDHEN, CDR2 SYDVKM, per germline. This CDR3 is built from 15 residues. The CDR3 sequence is CASSFYGSVTYEQYF. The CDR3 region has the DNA TGTGCCAGCAGTTTCTATGGGAGTGTGACCTACGAGCAGTACTTC.

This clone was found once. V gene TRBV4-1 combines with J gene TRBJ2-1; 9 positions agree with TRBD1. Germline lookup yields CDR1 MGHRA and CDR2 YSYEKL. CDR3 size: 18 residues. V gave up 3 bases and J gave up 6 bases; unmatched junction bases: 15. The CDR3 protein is CASSHLDGTGILVNEQFF. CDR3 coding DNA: TGCGCCAGCAGCCACCTAGACGGGACAGGGATCCTAGTCAATGAGCAGTTCTTC.

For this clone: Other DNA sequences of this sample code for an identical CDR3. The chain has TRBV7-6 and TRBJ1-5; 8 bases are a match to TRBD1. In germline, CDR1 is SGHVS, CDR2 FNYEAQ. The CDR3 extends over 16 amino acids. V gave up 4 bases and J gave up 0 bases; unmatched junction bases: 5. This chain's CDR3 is CASSSGTGDSNQPQHF. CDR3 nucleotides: TGTGCCAGCAGCTCCGGGACAGGAGATAGCAATCAGCCCCAGCATTTT. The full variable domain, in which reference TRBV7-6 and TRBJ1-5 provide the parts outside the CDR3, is GAGVSQSPRYKVTKRGQDVALRCDPISGHVSLYWYRQALGQGPEFLTYFNYEAQQDKSGLPNDRFSAERPEGSISTLTIQRTEQRDSAMYRCASSSGTGDSNQPQHFGDGTRLSIL.